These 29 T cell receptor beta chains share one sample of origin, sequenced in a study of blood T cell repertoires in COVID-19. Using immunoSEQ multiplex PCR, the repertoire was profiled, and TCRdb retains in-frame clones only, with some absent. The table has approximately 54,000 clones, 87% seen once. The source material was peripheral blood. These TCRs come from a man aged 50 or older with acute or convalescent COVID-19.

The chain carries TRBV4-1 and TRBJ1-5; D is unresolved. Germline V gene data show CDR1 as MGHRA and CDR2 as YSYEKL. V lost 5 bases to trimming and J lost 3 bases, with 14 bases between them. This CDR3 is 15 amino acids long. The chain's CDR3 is CASSVRFQVNQPQHF. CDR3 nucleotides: TGCGCCAGCAGCGTACGTTTTCAGGTCAATCAGCCCCAGCATTTT.

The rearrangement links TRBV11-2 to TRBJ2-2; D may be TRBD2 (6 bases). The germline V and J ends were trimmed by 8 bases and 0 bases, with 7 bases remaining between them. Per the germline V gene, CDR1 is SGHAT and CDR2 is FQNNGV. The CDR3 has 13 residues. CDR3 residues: CASGGANTGELFF. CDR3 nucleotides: TGTGCCAGCGGCGGGGCGAACACCGGGGAGCTGTTTTTT.

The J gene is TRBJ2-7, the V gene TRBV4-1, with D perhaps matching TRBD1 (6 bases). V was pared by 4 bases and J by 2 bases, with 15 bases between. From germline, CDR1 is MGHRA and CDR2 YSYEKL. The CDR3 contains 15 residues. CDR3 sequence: CASSPQGGFAYEQYF. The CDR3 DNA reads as TGCGCCAGCAGCCCCCAAGGGGGATTTGCCTACGAGCAGTACTTC.

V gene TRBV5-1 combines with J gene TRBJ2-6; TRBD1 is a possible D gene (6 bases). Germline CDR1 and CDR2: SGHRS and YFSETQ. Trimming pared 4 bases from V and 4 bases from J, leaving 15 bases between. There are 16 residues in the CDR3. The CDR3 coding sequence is TGCGCCAGCAGCCCCTCAGGGGCGCGCGGGGCCAACGTCCTGACTTTC. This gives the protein CASSPSGARGANVLTF.

The DNA of the CDR3 is TGTGCCAGCAGCCCCATAAGAGCGGTGGGCTACGAGCAGTACTTC. Amino acids: CASSPIRAVGYEQYF. This rearrangement joins TRBV3-1 (or the pseudogene TRBV3-2) to TRBJ2-7; a possible D gene is TRBD2 (5 bases). Between the trimmed V and J ends, which lost 4 bases and 3 bases, there was a span of 16 bases. This CDR3 spans 15 amino acids. CDR1 and CDR2 (germline): LGHDT, YNNKEL (reference sequence).

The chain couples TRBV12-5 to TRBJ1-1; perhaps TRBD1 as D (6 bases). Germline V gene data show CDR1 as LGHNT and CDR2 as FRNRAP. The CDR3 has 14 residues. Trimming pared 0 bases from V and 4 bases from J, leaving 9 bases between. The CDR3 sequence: CASGLVGRGTEAFF. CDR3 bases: TGTGCTAGTGGTTTGGTGGGCAGGGGCACTGAAGCTTTCTTT.

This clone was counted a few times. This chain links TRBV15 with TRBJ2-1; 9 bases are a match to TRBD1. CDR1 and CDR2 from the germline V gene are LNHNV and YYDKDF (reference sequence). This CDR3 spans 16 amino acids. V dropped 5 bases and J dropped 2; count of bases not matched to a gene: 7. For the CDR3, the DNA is TGTGCCACCAGCCGATACGGACAGGGGACCTACAATGAGCAGTTCTTC. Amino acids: CATSRYGQGTYNEQFF.

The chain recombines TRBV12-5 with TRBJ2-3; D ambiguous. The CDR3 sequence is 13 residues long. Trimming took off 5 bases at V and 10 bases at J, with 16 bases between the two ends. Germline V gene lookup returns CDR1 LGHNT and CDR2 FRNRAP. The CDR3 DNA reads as TGTGCTAGTGGTCCCCCCTCCGGTCGGGCGCAGTATTTT. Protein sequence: CASGPPSGRAQYF.

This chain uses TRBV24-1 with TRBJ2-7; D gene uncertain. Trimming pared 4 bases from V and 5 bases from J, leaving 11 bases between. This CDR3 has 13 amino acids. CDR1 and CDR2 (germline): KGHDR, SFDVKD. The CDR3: CATSDPWRNEQYF. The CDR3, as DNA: TGTGCCACCAGTGACCCGTGGAGAAACGAGCAGTACTTC.

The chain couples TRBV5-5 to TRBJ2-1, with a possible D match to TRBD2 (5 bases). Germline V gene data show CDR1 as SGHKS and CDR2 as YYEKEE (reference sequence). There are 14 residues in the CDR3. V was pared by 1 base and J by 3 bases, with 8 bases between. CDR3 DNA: TGTGCCAGCAGCTTGAATGCGGGCTACAATGAGCAGTTCTTC. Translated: CASSLNAGYNEQFF.

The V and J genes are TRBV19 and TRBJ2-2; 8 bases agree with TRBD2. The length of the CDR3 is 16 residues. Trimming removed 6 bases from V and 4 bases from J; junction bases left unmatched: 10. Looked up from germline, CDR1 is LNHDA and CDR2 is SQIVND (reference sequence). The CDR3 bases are TGTGCCAGTAGCCTGGGAGCGGGAGCCGCCACCGGGGAGCTGTTTTTT. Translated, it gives CASSLGAGAATGELFF. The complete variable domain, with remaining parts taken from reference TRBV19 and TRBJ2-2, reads DGGITQSPKYLFRKEGQNVTLSCEQNLNHDAMYWYRQDPGQGLRLIYYSQIVNDFQKGDIAEGYSVSREKKESFPLTVTSAQKNPTAFYLCASSLGAGAATGELFFGEGSRLTVL.

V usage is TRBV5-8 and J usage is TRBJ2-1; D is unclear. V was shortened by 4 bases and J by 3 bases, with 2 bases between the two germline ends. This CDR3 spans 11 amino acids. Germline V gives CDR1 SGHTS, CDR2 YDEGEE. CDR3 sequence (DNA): TGTGCCAGCAGCCTCTACAATGAGCAGTTCTTC. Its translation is CASSLYNEQFF. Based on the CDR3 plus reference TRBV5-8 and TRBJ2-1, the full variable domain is EAGVTQSPTHLIKTRGQQATLRCSPISGHTSVYWYQQALGLGLQFLLWYDEGEERNRGNFPPRFSGRQFPNYSSELNVNALELEDSALYLCASSLYNEQFFGPGTRLTVL.

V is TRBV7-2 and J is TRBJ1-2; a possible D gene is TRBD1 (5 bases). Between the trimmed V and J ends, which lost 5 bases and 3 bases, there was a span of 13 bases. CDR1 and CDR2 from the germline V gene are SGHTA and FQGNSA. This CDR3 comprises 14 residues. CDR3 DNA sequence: TGTGCCAGCAGCCGGCAGGGAAGCGACTATGGCTACACCTTC. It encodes CASSRQGSDYGYTF.

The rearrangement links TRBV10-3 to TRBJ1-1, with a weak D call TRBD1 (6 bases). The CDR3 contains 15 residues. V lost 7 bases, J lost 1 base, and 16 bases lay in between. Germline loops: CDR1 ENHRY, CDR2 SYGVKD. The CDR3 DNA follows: TGTGCCATCACCCAAAATACGGACAGGAACACTGAAGCTTTCTTT. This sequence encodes CAITQNTDRNTEAFF.

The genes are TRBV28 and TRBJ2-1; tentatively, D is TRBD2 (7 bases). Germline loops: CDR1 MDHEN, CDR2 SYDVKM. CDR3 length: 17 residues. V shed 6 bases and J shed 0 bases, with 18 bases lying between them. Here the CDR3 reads CASSRVGGDTSYNEQFF. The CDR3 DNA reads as TGTGCCAGCAGCCGCGTGGGGGGGGACACCTCCTACAATGAGCAGTTCTTC.

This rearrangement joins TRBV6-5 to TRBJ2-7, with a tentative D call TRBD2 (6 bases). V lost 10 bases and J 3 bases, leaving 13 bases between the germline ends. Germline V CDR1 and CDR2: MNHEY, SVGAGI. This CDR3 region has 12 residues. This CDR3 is CAIRDSYYEQYF. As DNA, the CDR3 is TGTGCCATACGGGACTCCTACTACGAGCAGTACTTC.

As DNA, the CDR3 is TGTGCTAGTGGACCGGGACAGGTAGTGGCCTACGAGCAGTACTTC. Protein sequence: CASGPGQVVAYEQYF. The rearrangement uses TRBV12-5 and TRBJ2-7; 8 bases map to TRBD1. The CDR3 extends over 15 amino acids. Germline V lookup: CDR1 LGHNT, CDR2 FRNRAP. The ends lost 6 bases at V and 2 bases at J; junction bases unmatched: 9.

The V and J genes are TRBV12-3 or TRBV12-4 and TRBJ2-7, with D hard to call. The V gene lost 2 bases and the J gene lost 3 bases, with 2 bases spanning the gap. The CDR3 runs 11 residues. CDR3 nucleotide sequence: TGTGCCAGCAGTTTATACTACGAGCAGTACTTC. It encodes CASSLYYEQYF.

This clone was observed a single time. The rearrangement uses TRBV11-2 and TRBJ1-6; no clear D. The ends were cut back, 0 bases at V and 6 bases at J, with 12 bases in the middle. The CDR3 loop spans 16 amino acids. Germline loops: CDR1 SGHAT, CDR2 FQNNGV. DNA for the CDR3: TGTGCCAGCAGCTTAGAGGGAGGGCTTCCTAATTCACCCCTCCACTTT. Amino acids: CASSLEGGLPNSPLHF. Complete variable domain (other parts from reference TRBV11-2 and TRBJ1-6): EAGVAQSPRYKIIEKRQSVAFWCNPISGHATLYWYQQILGQGPKLLIQFQNNGVVDDSQLPKDRFSAERLKGVDSTLKIQPAKLEDSAVYLCASSLEGGLPNSPLHFGNGTRLTVT.

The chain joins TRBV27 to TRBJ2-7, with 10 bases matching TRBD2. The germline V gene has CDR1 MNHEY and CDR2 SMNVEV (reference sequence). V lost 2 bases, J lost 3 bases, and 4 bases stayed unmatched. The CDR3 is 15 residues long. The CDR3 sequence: CASSLLAGVHYEQYF. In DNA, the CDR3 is TGTGCCAGCAGTTTACTAGCGGGGGTTCACTACGAGCAGTACTTC.

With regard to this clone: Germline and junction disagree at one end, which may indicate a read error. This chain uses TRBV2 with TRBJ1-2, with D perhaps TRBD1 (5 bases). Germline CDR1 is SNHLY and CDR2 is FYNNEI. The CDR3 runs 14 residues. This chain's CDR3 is CASSEGGPGDGYTF. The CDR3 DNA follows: TGTGCCAGCAGCGAAGGAGGCCCGGGGGATGGCTACACCTTC.

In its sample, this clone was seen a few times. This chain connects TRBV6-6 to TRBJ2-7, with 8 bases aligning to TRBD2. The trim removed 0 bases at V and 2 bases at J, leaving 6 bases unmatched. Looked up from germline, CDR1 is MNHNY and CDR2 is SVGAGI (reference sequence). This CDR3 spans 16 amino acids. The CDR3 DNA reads TGTGCCAGCAGTTACTCGCTAGCGGGTTTCACCTACGAGCAGTACTTC. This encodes CASSYSLAGFTYEQYF.

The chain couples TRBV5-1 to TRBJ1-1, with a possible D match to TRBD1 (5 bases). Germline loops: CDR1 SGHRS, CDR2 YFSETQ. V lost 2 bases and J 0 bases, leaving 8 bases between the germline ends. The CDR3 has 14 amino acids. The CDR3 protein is CASSLQAMNTEAFF. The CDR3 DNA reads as TGCGCCAGCAGCTTACAGGCTATGAACACTGAAGCTTTCTTT.

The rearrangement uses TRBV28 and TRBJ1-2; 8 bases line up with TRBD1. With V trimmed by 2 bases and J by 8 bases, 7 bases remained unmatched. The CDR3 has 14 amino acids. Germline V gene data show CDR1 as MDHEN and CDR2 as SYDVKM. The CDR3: CASSLGQGLKGYTF. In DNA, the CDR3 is TGTGCCAGCAGTTTAGGACAGGGATTGAAAGGCTACACCTTC.

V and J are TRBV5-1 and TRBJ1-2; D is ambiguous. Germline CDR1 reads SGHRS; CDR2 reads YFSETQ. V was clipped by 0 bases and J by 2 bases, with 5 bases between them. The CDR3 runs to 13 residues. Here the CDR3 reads CASSLGGNYGYTF. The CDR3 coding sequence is TGCGCCAGCAGCTTGGGAGGGAACTATGGCTACACCTTC.

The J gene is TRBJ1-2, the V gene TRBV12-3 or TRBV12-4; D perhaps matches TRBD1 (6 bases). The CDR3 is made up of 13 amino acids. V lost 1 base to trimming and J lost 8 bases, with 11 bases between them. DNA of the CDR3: TGTGCCAGCAGTTTAGTTGGGGGCACGGGCTACACCTTC. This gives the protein CASSLVGGTGYTF.

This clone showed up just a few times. This CDR3 reads CATLQRAGYTF. CDR3 sequence (DNA): TGTGCCACCCTTCAGAGGGCTGGCTACACCTTC. The V gene is TRBV19, the J gene TRBJ1-2; no definite D call. Trimming pared 10 bases from V and 7 bases from J, leaving 13 bases between. CDR1 is LNHDA and CDR2 is SQIVND in the germline V gene (reference sequence). The CDR3 runs 11 residues.

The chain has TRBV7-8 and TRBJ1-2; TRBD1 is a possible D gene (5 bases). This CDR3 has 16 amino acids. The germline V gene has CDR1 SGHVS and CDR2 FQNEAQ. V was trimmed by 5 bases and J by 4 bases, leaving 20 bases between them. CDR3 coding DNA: TGTGCCAGCAGCACGAGAGAAAGTTCGGGGGTCTATGGCTACACCTTC. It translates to CASSTRESSGVYGYTF.

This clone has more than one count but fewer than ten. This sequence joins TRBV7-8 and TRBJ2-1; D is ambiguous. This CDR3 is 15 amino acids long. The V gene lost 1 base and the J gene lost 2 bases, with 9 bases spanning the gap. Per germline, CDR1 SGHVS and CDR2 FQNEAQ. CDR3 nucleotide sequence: TGTGCCAGCAGCTTAGTTGCAGGCCCCTACAATGAGCAGTTCTTC. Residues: CASSLVAGPYNEQFF.